This TCR beta chain was sequenced in a study of shared clonotypes between healthy human individuals. The overall study: Plates per donor: three CD4 naive, three CD4 memory, two CD8 naive, one CD8 memory. Study observations and caveats: The study found about 5% of naive CD4 clonotypes shared across four donors.

Measured with immunoSEQ multiplex PCR; TCRdb has only the in-frame clones, and not every one. The sample carries about 680,000 clones, around 92% recorded once. Terminally differentiated effector memory CD45RA+ cells were excluded by CCR7 positive selection of CD45RO-negative cells. As concerns this clone: The antigen remains undetermined.

Sequencing was performed on naive CD8+ T cells sorted from blood. The sequence was obtained from a young man in good health.

The CDR3 reads CASRRANEQFF. CDR3 DNA sequence: TGTGCCAGCAGGCGGGCCAATGAGCAGTTCTTC. V is TRBV27 and J is TRBJ2-1; the D gene is possibly TRBD2 (5 bases). From germline, CDR1 is MNHEY and CDR2 SMNVEV (reference sequence). The CDR3 is 11 residues long. V was trimmed by 6 bases and J by 6 bases, leaving 6 bases between them.